This TCR beta chain was profiled in a study of T cell responses to AZD1222 COVID-19 vaccine. Notes on the study in general: Two AZD1222 doses significantly raised spike-specific TCR breadth and depth over controls.

This clone was detected only once. What it binds is not known. Assay used: immunoSEQ multiplex PCR; TCRdb lists only in-frame clones, some missing. The repertoire holds 150,000 to 200,000 clones, almost 90% seen once, with around 10% in the top ten. V lost 6 bases and J 13 bases, leaving 19 bases between the germline ends. CDR1 and CDR2 (germline): MDHEN, SYDVKM. The CDR3 covers 14 residues. This sample comprised peripheral blood, obtained 28 days after the second AZD1222 dose. The source is an adult who received the AZD1222 COVID-19 vaccine. This sequence joins TRBV28 and TRBJ1-6; D unresolved. The CDR3 sequence is CASSRLAWNWPLHF. DNA for the CDR3: TGTGCCAGCAGCCGACTGGCCTGGAATTGGCCCCTCCACTTT.